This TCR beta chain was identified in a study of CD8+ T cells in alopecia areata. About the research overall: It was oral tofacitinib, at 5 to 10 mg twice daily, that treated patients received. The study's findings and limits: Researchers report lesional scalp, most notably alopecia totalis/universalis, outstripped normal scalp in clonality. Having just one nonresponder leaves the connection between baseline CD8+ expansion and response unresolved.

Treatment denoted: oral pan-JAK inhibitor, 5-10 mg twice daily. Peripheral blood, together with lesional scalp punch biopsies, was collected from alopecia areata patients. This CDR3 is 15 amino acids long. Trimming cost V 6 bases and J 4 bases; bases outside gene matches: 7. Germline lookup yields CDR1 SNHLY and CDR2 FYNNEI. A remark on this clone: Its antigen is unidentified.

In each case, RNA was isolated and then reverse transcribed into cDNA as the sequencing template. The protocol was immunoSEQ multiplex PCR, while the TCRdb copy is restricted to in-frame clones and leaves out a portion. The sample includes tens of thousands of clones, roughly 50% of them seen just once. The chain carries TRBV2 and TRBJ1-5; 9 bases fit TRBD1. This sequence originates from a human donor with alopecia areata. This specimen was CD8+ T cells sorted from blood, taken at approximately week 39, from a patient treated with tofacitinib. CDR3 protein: CASSADRGRNQPQHF. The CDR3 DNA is TGTGCCAGCAGCGCGGACAGGGGTCGGAATCAGCCCCAGCATTTT.